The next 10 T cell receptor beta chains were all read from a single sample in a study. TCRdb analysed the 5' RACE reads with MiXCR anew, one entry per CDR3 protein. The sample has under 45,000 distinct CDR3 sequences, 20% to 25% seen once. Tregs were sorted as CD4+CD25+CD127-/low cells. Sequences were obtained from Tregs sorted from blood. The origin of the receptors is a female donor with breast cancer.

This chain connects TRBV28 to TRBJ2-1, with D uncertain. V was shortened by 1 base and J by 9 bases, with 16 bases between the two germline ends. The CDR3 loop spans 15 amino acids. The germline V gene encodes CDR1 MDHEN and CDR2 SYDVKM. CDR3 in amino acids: CASSLFPSVSGEQFF. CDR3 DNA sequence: TGTGCCAGCAGTTTATTCCCCTCGGTGAGTGGTGAGCAGTTCTTC.

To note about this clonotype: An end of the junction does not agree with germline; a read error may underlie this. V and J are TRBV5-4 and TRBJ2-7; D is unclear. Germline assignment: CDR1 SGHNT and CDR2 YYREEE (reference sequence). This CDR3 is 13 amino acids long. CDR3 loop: CASSSREHYEQHF. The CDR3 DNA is TGTGCCAGCAGCAGCAGAGAACACTACGAGCAGCACTTC.

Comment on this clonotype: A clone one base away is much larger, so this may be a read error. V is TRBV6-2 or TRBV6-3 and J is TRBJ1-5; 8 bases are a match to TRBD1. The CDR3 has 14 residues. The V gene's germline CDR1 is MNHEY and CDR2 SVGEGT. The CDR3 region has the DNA TGTACCAGCGCGTGGACAGGGCTCGGTCAGCCCCAGCATTTT. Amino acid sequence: CTSAWTGLGQPQHF.

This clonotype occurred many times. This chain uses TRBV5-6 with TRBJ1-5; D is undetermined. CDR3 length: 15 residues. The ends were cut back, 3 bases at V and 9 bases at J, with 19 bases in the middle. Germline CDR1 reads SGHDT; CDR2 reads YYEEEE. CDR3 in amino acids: CASSSGRSRMGPQHF. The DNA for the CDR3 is TGTGCCAGCAGCTCTGGCCGGTCCAGAATGGGGCCCCAGCATTTT.

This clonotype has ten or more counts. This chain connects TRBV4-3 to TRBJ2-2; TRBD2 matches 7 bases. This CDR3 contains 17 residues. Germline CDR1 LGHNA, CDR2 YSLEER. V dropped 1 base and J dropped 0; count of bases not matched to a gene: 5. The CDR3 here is CASSQAPSGANTGELFF. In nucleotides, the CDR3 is TGCGCCAGCAGCCAAGCCCCGAGCGGGGCGAACACCGGGGAGCTGTTTTTT.

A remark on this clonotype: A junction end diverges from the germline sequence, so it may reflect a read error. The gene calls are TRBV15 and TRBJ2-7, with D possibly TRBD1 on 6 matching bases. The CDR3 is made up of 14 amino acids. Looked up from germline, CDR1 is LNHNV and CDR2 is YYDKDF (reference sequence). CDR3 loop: CATSLTRPGDEQCF. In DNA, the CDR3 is TGTGCCACCAGCCTTACGAGACCAGGGGACGAGCAGTGCTTC. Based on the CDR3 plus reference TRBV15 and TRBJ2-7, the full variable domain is DAMVIQNPRYQVTQFGKPVTLSCSQTLNHNVMYWYQQKSSQAPKLLFHYYDKDFNNEADTPDNFQSRRPNTSFCFLDIRSPGLGDTAMYLCATSLTRPGDEQCFGPGTRLTVT.

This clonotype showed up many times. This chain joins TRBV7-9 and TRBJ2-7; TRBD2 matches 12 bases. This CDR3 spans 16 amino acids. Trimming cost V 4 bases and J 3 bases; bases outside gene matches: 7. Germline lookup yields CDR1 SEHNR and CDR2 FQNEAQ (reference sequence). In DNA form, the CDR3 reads TGTGCCAGCAGCTCCGGACTAGCGGGAAAAAACTACGAGCAGTACTTC. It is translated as CASSSGLAGKNYEQYF.

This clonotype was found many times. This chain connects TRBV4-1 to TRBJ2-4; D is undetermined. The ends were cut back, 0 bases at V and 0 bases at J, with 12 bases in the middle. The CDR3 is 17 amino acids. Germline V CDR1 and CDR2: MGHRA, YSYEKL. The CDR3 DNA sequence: TGCGCCAGCAGCCAAGAAGGGTCGTCGGTAGCCAAAAACATTCAGTACTTC. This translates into CASSQEGSSVAKNIQYF.

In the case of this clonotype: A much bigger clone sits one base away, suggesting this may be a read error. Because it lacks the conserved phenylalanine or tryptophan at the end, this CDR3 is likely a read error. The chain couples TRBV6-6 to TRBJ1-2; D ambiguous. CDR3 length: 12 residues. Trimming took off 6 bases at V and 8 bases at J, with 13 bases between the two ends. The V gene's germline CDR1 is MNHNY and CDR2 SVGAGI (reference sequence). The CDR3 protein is CASRLESRGYTV. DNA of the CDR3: TGTGCCAGCAGGCTAGAATCGAGGGGCTACACCGTC.

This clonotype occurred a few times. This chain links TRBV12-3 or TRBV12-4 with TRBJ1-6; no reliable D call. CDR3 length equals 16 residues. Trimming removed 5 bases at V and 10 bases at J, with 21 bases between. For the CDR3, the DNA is TGTGCCAGCAGTAACTCGGGCACCCTCTTAGGGTCACCCCTCCACTTT. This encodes CASSNSGTLLGSPLHF.